This TCR beta chain was recorded in a study of cytomegalovirus exposure and HLA in healthy donors. This clone has only one observation. The antigen is not known. Method: immunoSEQ multiplex PCR; TCRdb's copy keeps in-frame clones and lacks some. The sample includes 150,000 to 200,000 clones, 86% of them seen just once. Study results and limitations: Some TCR beta chains (over 150 of them) were listed as cytomegalovirus-associated. A classifier reportedly called cytomegalovirus status with high sensitivity and specificity. Usually a TCR sequence was rare, but some public TCRs were found in many donors.

V trimming: 4 bases; J trimming: 0 bases; junction bases outside the gene matches: 12. The CDR3 length is 19 residues. Looked up from germline, CDR1 is MNHEY and CDR2 is SMNVEV (reference sequence). The chain is built from TRBV27 and TRBJ1-3, with 10 bases identical to TRBD1. The origin of this receptor is a woman aged 18-29 years in good health and CMV-seronegative. The sequencing input was PBMCs. The CDR3 DNA reads TGTGCCAGCAGTTACCGGGGCTACCGGGACAGGGGCTCTGGAAACACCATATATTTT. This translates into CASSYRGYRDRGSGNTIYF.